The 24 T cell receptor beta chains below were found in one sample sequenced in a study of OX40 agonist ivuxolimab in advanced cancers. The assay was immunoSEQ multiplex PCR, and TCRdb's table has in-frame clones only and misses some. In the table there are some 80,000 clones, roughly nine tenths of which are singletons. Sample: CD4+ or CD8+ T cells sorted from blood, taken in a trial of the OX40 agonist ivuxolimab. The receptor source for this set is an adult with an advanced solid tumor such as melanoma, head and neck, liver or kidney cancer.

This chain links TRBV5-1 with TRBJ2-3, with a tentative D call TRBD1 (6 bases). The CDR3 spans 15 residues. From germline, CDR1 is SGHRS and CDR2 YFSETQ. With 2 bases removed from V and 0 bases from J, the gap between germline ends came to 10 bases. CDR3 protein: CASSLSGDSTDTQYF. In DNA, the CDR3 is TGCGCCAGCAGCTTATCAGGGGATAGCACAGATACGCAGTATTTT.

This clone was recorded a few times. The chain combines TRBV7-8 with TRBJ1-5; no definite D call. The CDR3 is 12 residues long. Germline values: CDR1 SGHVS, CDR2 FQNEAQ. V lost 5 bases and J 9 bases, leaving 11 bases between the germline ends. The CDR3 is CASSIGQRPQHF. For the CDR3, the DNA is TGTGCCAGCAGCATAGGGCAGCGGCCCCAGCATTTT. Variable domain in full (rest from reference TRBV7-8 and TRBJ1-5): GAGVSQSPRYKVAKRGQDVALRCDPISGHVSLFWYQQALGQGPEFLTYFQNEAQLDKSGLPSDRFFAERPEGSVSTLKIQRTQQEDSAVYLCASSIGQRPQHFGDGTRLSIL.

The chain employs TRBV7-2 and TRBJ1-1, with 7 positions matching TRBD1. The trim removed 3 bases at V and 7 bases at J, leaving 5 bases unmatched. The V gene's germline CDR1 is SGHTA and CDR2 FQGNSA. The CDR3 spans 13 residues. CDR3 loop: CASSFQTGIEAFF. The CDR3 DNA reads TGTGCCAGCAGCTTTCAGACAGGGATTGAAGCTTTCTTT.

CDR3 loop: CASSYQAAYSYEQYF. Here the CDR3 DNA reads TGTGCCAGCAGTTACCAGGCGGCCTACTCCTACGAGCAGTACTTC. V gene TRBV6-5 combines with J gene TRBJ2-7, with unresolved D. Germline CDR1 MNHEY, CDR2 SVGAGI. Trimming left V 2 bases short and J 0 bases short, with 11 bases between. The CDR3 has 15 residues.

The gene calls are TRBV2 and TRBJ2-5; unclear D gene. V lost 4 bases to trimming and J lost 0 bases, with 9 bases between them. CDR1 is SNHLY, CDR2 FYNNEI, per germline. CDR3 length: 14 residues. Written as DNA, the CDR3 is TGTGCCAGCAGTGTTCTGCGGAACCAAGAGACCCAGTACTTC. Residues: CASSVLRNQETQYF.

V usage is TRBV6-5 and J usage is TRBJ2-6; D assignment may be TRBD1 or TRBD2 (6 bases each). The CDR3 spans 15 residues. Germline values: CDR1 MNHEY, CDR2 SVGAGI. V lost 8 bases and J lost 1, with 12 bases in between. The CDR3 nucleotides read TGTGCCAGCCAAGGGGGGCGATCTGGGGCCAACGTCCTGACTTTC. Protein sequence: CASQGGRSGANVLTF.

The J gene is TRBJ1-1, the V gene TRBV7-8; possible D gene TRBD1, 5 bases. The CDR3 length is 13 residues. With 5 bases removed from V and 8 bases from J, the gap between germline ends came to 15 bases. The germline CDR1 and CDR2 sequences are SGHVS and FQNEAQ. The CDR3 DNA is TGTGCCAGCAGCGTCAGGGTGGGGACCGAAGCTTTCTTT. Amino acid sequence: CASSVRVGTEAFF.

Turning to this clone: In the same sample, other DNA sequences code for this CDR3. The chain combines TRBV7-9 with TRBJ2-2; no reliable D call. Germline V gene data show CDR1 as SEHNR and CDR2 as FQNEAQ (reference sequence). This CDR3 is built from 13 residues. Trimming took off 2 bases at V and 7 bases at J, with 8 bases between the two ends. CDR3 sequence: CASSLRLDGELFF. For the CDR3, the DNA is TGTGCCAGCAGCTTACGGTTGGACGGGGAGCTGTTTTTT.

The chain links TRBV28 to TRBJ2-3; 13 bases map to TRBD2. The junction had 17 bases not matched to a gene; V was cut back by 8 bases and J by 6 bases. Germline CDR1 MDHEN, CDR2 SYDVKM. The CDR3 is made up of 18 amino acids. The CDR3 spells CASLTARTSGRISDTQYF. CDR3 DNA: TGTGCCAGCCTCACGGCTAGGACTAGCGGGAGAATATCGGATACGCAGTATTTT.

This clone was recorded only once. The chain is built from TRBV2 and TRBJ1-5; no clear D. Germline CDR1 is SNHLY and CDR2 is FYNNEI. V was trimmed by 5 bases and J by 6 bases, leaving 26 bases between them. The CDR3 length is 18 residues. This chain's CDR3 is CASSYDKYGSLKSQPQHF. CDR3 DNA sequence: TGTGCCAGCAGTTATGACAAGTATGGGTCCCTTAAGAGTCAGCCCCAGCATTTT.

This chain uses TRBV7-9 with TRBJ1-5, with 8 bases matching TRBD1. This CDR3 contains 13 residues. Per germline, CDR1 SEHNR and CDR2 FQNEAQ (reference sequence). The trim removed 5 bases at V and 5 bases at J, leaving 2 bases unmatched. CDR3 coding DNA: TGTGCCAGCAGCAGGGACAGGTATCAGCCCCAGCATTTT. It yields the protein CASSRDRYQPQHF.

The chain combines TRBV10-3 with TRBJ2-1; D gene uncertain. V lost 1 base to trimming and J lost 7 bases, with 2 bases between them. Germline V gene data show CDR1 as ENHRY and CDR2 as SYGVKD. The CDR3 has 11 residues. Written as DNA, the CDR3 is TGTGCCATCAGTGAGTTGAATGAGCAGTTCTTC. It encodes CAISELNEQFF.

The rearrangement joins TRBV27 to TRBJ2-3; 8 nucleotides line up with TRBD1. The V segment lost 4 bases and the J segment 2 bases; nucleotides outside the gene matches: 20. The CDR3 loop spans 20 amino acids. Germline CDR1 is MNHEY and CDR2 is SMNVEV (reference sequence). The CDR3 loop reads CASSSSSLFFRGLYTDTQYF. In DNA, the CDR3 is TGTGCCAGCAGTTCCTCCTCCCTCTTCTTCAGGGGGCTATACACAGATACGCAGTATTTT.

The rearrangement links TRBV7-2 to TRBJ2-5, with 7 bases aligning to TRBD2. The J segment lost 4 bases and the V segment lost 5 bases, leaving 13 bases of the junction unmatched. CDR1 and CDR2 (germline): SGHTA, FQGNSA. The CDR3 extends over 16 amino acids. CDR3 region: CASSRRGERRGETQYF. DNA of the CDR3: TGTGCCAGCAGCCGCCGGGGGGAGCGGAGGGGAGAGACCCAGTACTTC.

The chain couples TRBV18 to TRBJ2-7; 12 nucleotides align to TRBD2. Germline loops: CDR1 KGHSH, CDR2 LQKENI. Losses at the gene ends were 3 bases for V and 4 bases for J; bases not matched to a gene: 4. The CDR3 totals 15 residues. The CDR3 nucleotides are TGTGCCAGCTCACCCCTAGCGGGAGGGCAGTACGAGCAGTACTTC. This encodes CASSPLAGGQYEQYF.

The CDR3 bases are TGTGCCAGTGGGAAGGGCAAAGGCGAGCAGTACTTC. Its translation: CASGKGKGEQYF. V gene TRBV6-5 combines with J gene TRBJ2-7; D unclear. CDR3 length: 12 residues. Trimming took 9 bases from V and 6 from J, leaving 15 bases between them. The V gene's germline CDR1 is MNHEY and CDR2 SVGAGI.

The CDR3 nucleotides are TGTGCCAGTAGTATCCGAAATAGGGGTACCGGGGAGCTGTTTTTT. It specifies CASSIRNRGTGELFF. The genes are TRBV19 and TRBJ2-2, with D maybe TRBD1 (5 bases). The CDR3 is 15 amino acids. V gave up 3 bases and J gave up 5 bases, with 13 bases separating them. Germline CDR1 LNHDA, CDR2 SQIVND (reference sequence).

This clone has only one observation. The chain carries TRBV9 and TRBJ2-1; D may be TRBD1 (6 bases). The CDR3 loop spans 16 amino acids. Germline values: CDR1 SGDLS, CDR2 YYNGEE. V lost 6 bases to trimming and J lost 7 bases, with 23 bases between them. In DNA, the CDR3 is TGTGCCAGCAACGCCCAAACTGGGGGCTTTCATAATGAGCAGTTCTTC. Amino acid sequence: CASNAQTGGFHNEQFF.

This sequence joins TRBV7-2 and TRBJ2-5; the match to TRBD1 covers 9 bases. Trimming took 8 bases from V and 5 from J; bases not matched to a gene: 12. Germline CDR1 SGHTA, CDR2 FQGNSA. This CDR3 contains 15 residues. As DNA, the CDR3 is TGTGCCAGCTGGCTGGGACAGGGCTTTGAGGAGACCCAGTACTTC. Translation: CASWLGQGFEETQYF.

J is TRBJ2-4 and V is TRBV18; D perhaps matches TRBD2 (5 bases). V gave up 0 bases and J gave up 13 bases, with 13 bases separating them. CDR3 size: 13 residues. Looked up from germline, CDR1 is KGHSH and CDR2 is LQKENI. CDR3 coding DNA: TGTGCCAGCTCACCACCCGGGGAACTGGGACAGTACTTC. Its translation: CASSPPGELGQYF. The entire variable domain, with the rest obtained from reference TRBV18 and TRBJ2-4, is as follows: NAGVMQNPRHLVRRRGQEARLRCSPMKGHSHVYWYRQLPEEGLKFMVYLQKENIIDESGMPKERFSAEFPKEGPSILRIQQVVRGDSAAYFCASSPPGELGQYFGAGTRLSVL.

A remark on this clone: The sample holds other DNA sequences that translate to the same CDR3. The rearrangement uses TRBV7-3 and TRBJ2-1; 11 positions agree with TRBD2. There are 15 residues in the CDR3. Germline V gene lookup returns CDR1 SGHTA and CDR2 FQGTGA. The V and J ends lost 5 bases and 5 bases, in that order; junction bases with no gene match: 5. CDR3 sequence (DNA): TGTGCCAGCAGCAGCGGGACTAGCGGTAACAATGAGCAGTTCTTC. Its protein is CASSSGTSGNNEQFF.

The DNA of the CDR3 is TGTGCCAGCAGTCTGGGGACTTACCAAGATACGCAGTATTTT. Amino acid sequence: CASSLGTYQDTQYF. The chain links TRBV6-5 to TRBJ2-3; tentative D call: TRBD2 (6 bases). CDR1 and CDR2 (germline): MNHEY, SVGAGI. The length of the CDR3 is 14 residues. V lost 5 bases, J lost 5 bases, and 14 bases lay in between.

In regard to this clone: The junction departs from germline at one end; a sequencing error may be responsible. For the CDR3, the DNA is TGCGCCAGCAGCCAAGATTTCGGCGGGAGGGAAACCTACGAGCAGTGCTTC. Protein product: CASSQDFGGRETYEQCF. The chain recombines TRBV4-3 with TRBJ2-7, with TRBD2 identical over 9 bases. Germline lookup yields CDR1 LGHNA and CDR2 YSLEER. CDR3 length equals 17 residues.

The chain recombines TRBV29-1 with TRBJ2-5, with D tentatively TRBD1 (6 bases). Germline CDR1 and CDR2: SQVTM and ANQGSEA. Trimming left V 1 base short and J 14 bases short, with 17 bases between. The CDR3 has 12 residues. CDR3 sequence (DNA): TGCAGCGTTGAAGCGGTGGGTCAGGGGCCCTACTTC. This translates into CSVEAVGQGPYF.